This TCR beta chain was identified in a study of T cells in Graves' hyperthyroidism and ophthalmopathy. A NOSPECS grade of at least 4, a Clinical Activity Score of at least 3 and duration under 3 months were recorded in ophthalmopathy patients. Study-wide results and caveats: Ophthalmopathy cases were set apart from stable hyperthyroidism by a 13 V-J model. Blood also contained most expanded thyroid clonotypes above 0.001.

There were TCR beta CDR3 regions amplified from RNA transcripts. HTBI primers were the set used in a first-round RT-PCR of the TCR CDR3. One entry per CDR3 protein results from TCRdb running MiXCR on the multiplex PCR reads. This table has around 250,000 distinct CDR3 sequences, approximately 23% appearing once. The table lists this clonotype with many counts. Its antigen is still unknown. Trimming took 3 bases from V and 4 from J, leaving 6 bases between them. Germline loops: CDR1 ENHRY, CDR2 SYGVKD. CDR3 length: 12 residues. The sequenced sample consisted of blood. The chain combines TRBV10-3 with TRBJ1-2; TRBD1 is a possible D gene (5 bases). This TCR derives from a middle-aged woman with Graves' ophthalmopathy. This CDR3 is CAISDRVYGYTF. The DNA of the CDR3 is TGTGCCATCAGTGACAGGGTCTATGGCTACACCTTC.